The rows below give T cell receptor beta chains drawn from one sample of a study of blood T cell repertoires in COVID-19. Clones were read by immunoSEQ multiplex PCR, and TCRdb kept only the in-frame ones, dropping some. Of some 140,000 clones detected, 70% to 90% appear once; the ten largest clones hold around 13%. The specimen was peripheral blood. The receptors come from a human donor in a cohort sampled during active COVID-19. CDR3s include the opening cysteine and the closing phenylalanine or tryptophan. A D gene is named only where the DNA matches it firmly. The size of a clone is reported for some rows only, either as once, few or many, or as a class for expanded clones.

D	V	J	size	CDR3	DNA
NA	TRBV11-3	TRBJ2-2	NA	CASSQGWETGELFF	TGTGCCAGCAGCCAGGGGTGGGAGACCGGGGAGCTGTTTTTT
NA	TRBV19	TRBJ1-1	few	CASSPLRGFTEAFF	TGTGCCAGTAGCCCATTAAGGGGGTTCACTGAAGCTTTCTTT
TRBD1	TRBV5-1	TRBJ2-1	NA	CASGTGGNEQFF	TGCGCCAGCGGGACAGGGGGCAATGAGCAGTTCTTC
NA	TRBV5-4	TRBJ1-1	NA	CASSFQGMNTEAFF	TGTGCCAGCAGCTTTCAGGGGATGAACACTGAAGCTTTCTTT
NA	TRBV4-1	TRBJ1-4	once	CASSQDRIRGPNEKLFF	TGCGCCAGCAGCCAAGATCGGATCAGGGGACCTAATGAAAAACTGTTTTTT
TRBD1	TRBV19	TRBJ1-1	NA	CASSMDRVAFF	TGTGCCAGTAGTATGGACAGGGTAGCTTTCTTT
TRBD1	TRBV4-1	TRBJ2-7	NA	CASSQEKMDRGIYEQYF	TGCGCCAGCAGCCAAGAGAAGATGGACAGGGGGATCTACGAGCAGTACTTC
TRBD1	TRBV7-8	TRBJ1-2	NA	CASSLGPTGGTVGYTF	TGTGCCAGCAGCTTAGGTCCCACAGGGGGCACGGTAGGCTACACCTTC
NA	TRBV3-1/TRBV3-2	TRBJ2-5	NA	CASSYPWGRSGETQYF	TGTGCCAGCAGCTACCCTTGGGGGCGCTCAGGAGAGACCCAGTACTTC
NA	TRBV9	TRBJ2-7	once	CASSPSGVRGYEQYF	TGTGCCAGCAGCCCCTCAGGGGTCCGGGGTTACGAGCAGTACTTC
NA	TRBV19	TRBJ1-1	NA	CASSTRTDRNTEAFF	TGTGCCAGTAGTACCCGGACCGACAGGAACACTGAAGCTTTCTTT
TRBD2	TRBV5-5	TRBJ2-5	NA	CASSLGLAGGETQYF	TGTGCCAGCAGCTTGGGGCTAGCGGGGGGAGAGACCCAGTACTTC
NA	TRBV18	TRBJ1-1	NA	CASGVQNTEAFF	TGTGCCAGCGGAGTCCAGAACACTGAAGCTTTCTTT
TRBD2	TRBV7-7	TRBJ2-2	NA	CASSPTTSGGLVGELFF	TGTGCTAGCAGCCCGACGACTAGCGGGGGGCTTGTCGGGGAGCTGTTTTTT
TRBD1	TRBV6-5	TRBJ2-1	NA	CASSSTGTGNLNEQFF	TGTGCCAGCAGTTCGACCGGGACAGGGAATTTGAATGAGCAGTTCTTC
TRBD2	TRBV19	TRBJ2-1	NA	CASSQASGERGQFF	TGTGCCAGTAGTCAGGCTAGCGGGGAACGTGGGCAGTTCTTC
NA	TRBV15	TRBJ2-7	once	CATSRGGGQGVNEQYF	TGTGCCACCAGCAGAGGGGGGGGGCAGGGAGTCAACGAGCAGTACTTC
NA	TRBV30	TRBJ1-2	NA	CAWSFSYGYTF	TGTGCCTGGAGTTTCAGCTATGGCTACACCTTC
TRBD1	TRBV6-5	TRBJ2-1	NA	CASSLGQGGEQFF	TGTGCCAGCAGTTTAGGACAGGGAGGTGAGCAGTTCTTC
NA	TRBV19	TRBJ2-7	NA	CASSMGAGTYEQYF	TGTGCCTCCAGTATGGGGGCAGGAACCTACGAGCAGTACTTC
NA	TRBV30	TRBJ1-4	once	CAWSVRGGKLFF	TGTGCCTGGAGTGTACGAGGGGGAAAACTGTTTTTT
NA	TRBV5-1	TRBJ2-3	once	CASSSLLQGLNTDTQYF	TGCGCCAGCAGCTCCCTTCTCCAGGGATTAAACACAGATACGCAGTATTTT
TRBD1	TRBV5-1	TRBJ1-2	NA	CASSLALQGDGYTF	TGCGCCAGCAGCTTGGCCTTACAGGGGGATGGCTACACCTTC
NA	TRBV9	TRBJ1-3	NA	CASSVATGNGNTIYF	TGTGCCAGCAGCGTAGCCACAGGGAACGGAAACACCATATATTTT
NA	TRBV7-9	TRBJ2-7	many	CASSLAGEREQYF	TGTGCCAGCAGCTTAGCGGGAGAACGGGAGCAGTACTTC
NA	TRBV6-5	TRBJ2-7	NA	CASSYSGPGVEEQYF	TGTGCCAGCAGTTACTCGGGACCGGGAGTCGAGGAGCAGTACTTC
NA	TRBV7-7	TRBJ1-3	few	CASSPGTHSGNTIYF	TGTGCTAGCAGCCCCGGGACACACTCTGGAAACACCATATATTTT
NA	TRBV19	TRBJ1-2	NA	CASSIGGQRVDGYTF	TGTGCCAGTAGTATAGGGGGACAACGAGTTGATGGCTACACCTTC
TRBD1	TRBV30	TRBJ1-4	NA	CAWTTTGEFITNEKLFF	TGTGCCTGGACTACTACAGGGGAGTTTATCACTAATGAAAAACTGTTTTTT
TRBD1	TRBV6-1	TRBJ1-2	NA	CASSESSGGSYGYTF	TGTGCCAGCAGTGAAAGCTCAGGGGGATCGTATGGCTACACCTTC
NA	TRBV14	TRBJ2-7	NA	CASSQATYEQYF	TGTGCCAGCAGCCAAGCGACTTACGAGCAGTACTTC
TRBD1	TRBV25-1	TRBJ1-1	NA	CASSDPRGAMNTEAFF	TGTGCCAGCAGTGATCCCAGGGGGGCGATGAACACTGAAGCTTTCTTT
TRBD2	TRBV29-1	TRBJ2-7	NA	CSVGTSYRAEQYF	TGCAGCGTTGGGACTAGCTACCGGGCCGAGCAGTACTTC
TRBD2	TRBV7-8	TRBJ2-5	NA	CASSFGLAGGQETQYF	TGTGCCAGCAGCTTTGGACTAGCGGGGGGGCAAGAGACCCAGTACTTC
NA	TRBV7-9	TRBJ1-5	NA	CASSLLNQPQHF	TGTGCCAGCAGCCTCTTAAATCAGCCCCAGCATTTT
NA	TRBV27	TRBJ2-2	NA	CASSFRLQNTGELFF	TGTGCCAGCAGTTTTAGATTGCAGAACACCGGGGAGCTGTTTTTT
NA	TRBV18	TRBJ1-2	NA	CATSLRGYGYTF	TGTGCCACCTCCCTGCGGGGCTATGGCTACACCTTC
NA	TRBV20-1	TRBJ1-2	NA	CSANGVYGYTF	TGCAGTGCTAACGGGGTTTATGGCTACACCTTC
NA	TRBV11-2	TRBJ2-1	NA	CASRGTPVWDNEQFF	TGTGCCAGCAGGGGGACACCCGTTTGGGACAATGAGCAGTTCTTC
TRBD2	TRBV19	TRBJ2-1	NA	CASNTGGFYNEQFF	TGTGCCAGTAATACGGGGGGGTTTTACAATGAGCAGTTCTTC
TRBD2	TRBV24-1	TRBJ2-2	NA	CATSDTSAEANTGELFF	TGTGCCACCAGTGATACTAGCGCCGAAGCGAACACCGGGGAGCTGTTTTTT
NA	TRBV5-5	TRBJ1-3	NA	CASSLVFGQLSGNTIYF	TGTGCCAGCAGCTTGGTCTTTGGACAGCTCTCTGGAAACACCATATATTTT
TRBD1	TRBV3-1/TRBV3-2	TRBJ1-1	NA	CASSHPQGAFAFF	TGTGCCAGCAGCCACCCACAGGGGGCTTTCGCTTTCTTT
TRBD1	TRBV7-6	TRBJ2-7	NA	CASSLVSGQGTSYEQYF	TGTGCCAGCAGCTTAGTTTCGGGACAGGGGACATCCTACGAGCAGTACTTC
TRBD1	TRBV11-3	TRBJ1-1	NA	CASSRDSLNTEAFF	TGTGCCAGCAGTAGGGACAGCCTGAACACTGAAGCTTTCTTT
TRBD2	TRBV10-3	TRBJ2-1	once	CAISESMGGTSYNEQFF	TGTGCCATCAGTGAGTCGATGGGGGGGACCTCTTACAATGAGCAGTTCTTC
NA	TRBV28	TRBJ1-1	NA	CASSFPFSSEAFF	TGTGCCAGCAGTTTCCCATTTAGTTCTGAAGCTTTCTTT
NA	TRBV6-2/TRBV6-3	TRBJ2-2	once	CASSYGHTGELFF	TGTGCCAGCAGTTATGGCCACACCGGGGAGCTGTTTTTT